This TCR beta chain was recovered during a study of shared clonotypes between healthy human individuals. Notes on the study in general: Sequencing depth was predicted to influence how clonotypes are shared among donors. Non-shared clonotypes were found to have lower generation probabilities than the clonotypes that were shared by all four of the sorted-subset donors.

Terminally differentiated effector memory CD45RA+ cells were left out of the naive CD8 fraction, which was CD45RO-negative and positively selected for CCR7. Measured with immunoSEQ multiplex PCR; TCRdb has only the in-frame clones, and not every one. The data show 760,000 or so clones, with roughly 96% seen just once and approximately 0.2% held by the top ten. Concerning this clone itself: The antigen remains unidentified.

The CDR3 spans 14 residues. Between the trimmed V and J ends, which lost 1 base and 10 bases, there was a span of 14 bases. Germline lookup yields CDR1 SGHDT and CDR2 YYEEEE. The chain has TRBV5-6 and TRBJ1-4; D not resolved. Source material: naive CD8+ T cells sorted from blood. This receptor was taken from a man aged 25-45 years in good health. In nucleotides, the CDR3 is TGTGCCAGCAGCTTGAGCCCCTCCGAAGGAAAACTGTTTTTT. Residues: CASSLSPSEGKLFF.